This T cell receptor beta chain was sequenced in a study of T cell repertoires in cytomegalovirus infection. Study-wide background: HLA-C-restricted CMV epitopes, recently identified, and well-studied HLA-B-restricted ones were used by the study. Carrying CMV and the relevant HLA type showed in public TCR beta signatures.

The CDR3 is 19 amino acids. Trimming removed 2 bases from V and 0 bases from J, with 19 bases in between. Germline CDR1 reads KGHSH; CDR2 reads LQKENI. At least ten counts were recorded for this clonotype. Antigen: not known. MiXCR was run by TCRdb on the reads, yielding one entry per CDR3 protein. The data contain 750,000 to 900,000 distinct CDR3 sequences, 25% to 35% of them singletons. Study-wide points: The study found HLA-C-restricted CMV-specific TCR beta clonotypes dominating the ex vivo response. Frequencies of public TCR beta families were cumulated, and this identified carriers of CMV plus the relevant HLA.

Sequencing used cultured CD8+ T cells from PBMCs, obtained from culture after CMV antigen stimulation. V is TRBV18 and J is TRBJ1-4, with D maybe TRBD1 (6 bases). This sequence was found in a human donor in good health (CMV status not recorded). Some clones in this sample may be carry-over from other donors' samples. CDR3 bases: TGTGCCAGCTCACCAATTACAGGGTACCTTTCGACAACTAATGAAAAACTGTTTTTT. It specifies CASSPITGYLSTTNEKLFF.